Each of the 28 T cell receptor beta chains below was sequenced from the same sample in a study of T cell responses to AZD1222 COVID-19 vaccine (dated by TCRdb to the early 2020s). The time point tag for this specimen amounts to: about 28 days (+/-7) after the second vaccine dose. Libraries were constructed by the immunoSEQ multiplex PCR assay. In its TCRdb copy, this immuneACCESS table keeps in-frame sequences only and misses some clones. Where compared with another copy, unresolved V genes explain less than half of these, and the others have no known cause. Counted in this sample were over 95,000 clones; roughly 90% of them appeared once. Clones ranked in the top ten supply approximately 9% of the sample. The sequences come from peripheral blood, collected 28 days after the second AZD1222 dose. These receptor sequences come from an adult who received the AZD1222 COVID-19 vaccine.

V is TRBV4-3 and J is TRBJ2-1; TRBD2 matches at 8 bases. Losses at the gene ends were 3 bases for V and 1 base for J; bases not matched to a gene: 8. This CDR3 spans 17 amino acids. Germline loops: CDR1 LGHNA, CDR2 YSLEER. The CDR3 DNA is TGCGCCAGCAGCCACCCCCGGGGGGGGCAGTCCTACAATGAGCAGTTCTTC. Its protein is CASSHPRGGQSYNEQFF.

The CDR3 DNA follows: TGTGCCAGTACAGGCGGCTACGAGCAGTACTTC. It encodes CASTGGYEQYF. The gene calls are TRBV19 and TRBJ2-7; D ambiguous. The CDR3 is made up of 11 amino acids. In germline, CDR1 is LNHDA, CDR2 SQIVND (reference sequence). V gave up 7 bases and J gave up 3 bases, with 7 bases separating them.

The chain links TRBV15 to TRBJ1-1; 7 bases are a match to TRBD1. The germline CDR1 and CDR2 sequences are LNHNV and YYDKDF (reference sequence). This CDR3 region has 14 residues. Unmatched junction bases numbered 6, after V lost 0 bases and J lost 8 bases. Here the CDR3 DNA reads TGTGCCACCAGCAGAGATCAGAGACAGGGAGAAGCTTTCTTT. Protein: CATSRDQRQGEAFF.

This clone was observed once. For the CDR3, the DNA is TGTGCCAGCAGCGTAGCACAGGGTCGAATGGAGACCCAGTACTTC. As protein: CASSVAQGRMETQYF. V gene TRBV9 combines with J gene TRBJ2-5; the D gene is possibly TRBD1 (6 bases). CDR1 is SGDLS, CDR2 YYNGEE, per germline. This CDR3 spans 15 amino acids. The V and J ends lost 0 bases and 5 bases respectively, with 14 bases between them. Combining the CDR3 with reference TRBV9 and TRBJ2-5 gives the whole variable domain DSGVTQTPKHLITATGQRVTLRCSPRSGDLSVYWYQQSLDQGLQFLIQYYNGEERAKGNILERFSAQQFPDLHSELNLSSLELGDSALYFCASSVAQGRMETQYFGPGTRLLVL.

As for this clone: Additional DNA sequences in this sample encode the identical CDR3. The CDR3 reads CASSPGNSGNTIYF. CDR3 DNA sequence: TGTGCCAGCTCACCCGGGAACTCTGGAAACACCATATATTTT. The chain carries TRBV18 and TRBJ1-3; unclear D gene. CDR3 size: 14 residues. Germline CDR1 is KGHSH and CDR2 is LQKENI. The germline V and J ends were trimmed by 3 bases and 0 bases, with 6 bases remaining between them.

J is TRBJ2-7 and V is TRBV6-5; 9 bases align to TRBD1. J gave up 3 bases and V 0 bases, and 6 bases lay outside the gene matches. Germline loops: CDR1 MNHEY, CDR2 SVGAGI. The CDR3 sequence is 16 residues long. The CDR3 DNA is TGTGCCAGCAGTTACTCGGTAGCGGACAGGGGCTACGAGCAGTACTTC. Its protein is CASSYSVADRGYEQYF.

The chain carries TRBV5-1 and TRBJ2-3, with D unclear. Trimming pared 5 bases from V and 1 base from J, leaving 11 bases between. The CDR3 has 14 amino acids. The V gene's germline CDR1 is SGHRS and CDR2 YFSETQ. The CDR3 is CASSHGSRTDTQYF. Written as DNA, the CDR3 is TGCGCCAGCAGTCATGGTTCACGCACAGATACGCAGTATTTT.

V gene TRBV29-1 combines with J gene TRBJ1-1; a weak D match, TRBD1 (6 bases). Trimming cost V 0 bases and J 5 bases, with 13 bases left between them. Germline V CDR1 and CDR2: SQVTM, ANQGSEA. The CDR3 is 14 residues long. CDR3 nucleotide sequence: TGCAGCGTTGAAGAGAGGGGGTTGGAGACTGAAGCTTTCTTT. Translating gives CSVEERGLETEAFF.

J is TRBJ1-4 and V is TRBV18; weak D call: TRBD1 (5 bases). V was trimmed by 4 bases and J by 7 bases, leaving 16 bases between them. From germline, CDR1 is KGHSH and CDR2 LQKENI. The CDR3 is made up of 15 amino acids. DNA of the CDR3: TGTGCCAGCTCACGGGGACCGCCAGGCACTGAAAAACTGTTTTTT. Translating it yields CASSRGPPGTEKLFF. The complete variable domain, with remaining parts taken from reference TRBV18 and TRBJ1-4, reads NAGVMQNPRHLVRRRGQEARLRCSPMKGHSHVYWYRQLPEEGLKFMVYLQKENIIDESGMPKERFSAEFPKEGPSILRIQQVVRGDSAAYFCASSRGPPGTEKLFFGSGTQLSVL.

V usage is TRBV7-9 and J usage is TRBJ2-5; 14 bases map to TRBD2. From germline, CDR1 is SEHNR and CDR2 FQNEAQ (reference sequence). CDR3 length equals 16 residues. V shed 5 bases and J 1 base; nucleotides not matched to a gene: 3. The CDR3 is CASSAGLAGGQETQYF. CDR3 bases: TGTGCCAGCAGCGCCGGACTAGCGGGAGGCCAAGAGACCCAGTACTTC.

This chain connects TRBV28 to TRBJ2-7; the D is unclear. CDR3 length: 10 residues. The V end was cut by 11 bases, the J end by 5 bases, with 10 bases between. CDR1 MDHEN and CDR2 SYDVKM come from the germline V gene. Written as DNA, the CDR3 is TGTGCCGTTGGTTGGGACGAGCAGTACTTC. Translation: CAVGWDEQYF.

This clone was detected a few times. V usage is TRBV25-1 and J usage is TRBJ2-1; D is ambiguous. V lost 6 bases, J lost 5 bases, and 5 bases lay in between. This CDR3 region has 11 residues. Germline CDR1 is MGHDK and CDR2 is SYGVNS. CDR3 protein: CASRDHNEQFF. In nucleotides, the CDR3 is TGTGCCAGCAGGGACCACAATGAGCAGTTCTTC.

The V gene is TRBV28, the J gene TRBJ2-5, with a weak D call TRBD2 (7 bases). The ends were cut back, 10 bases at V and 2 bases at J, with 17 bases in the middle. The germline V gene has CDR1 MDHEN and CDR2 SYDVKM. This CDR3 has 14 residues. CDR3 in amino acids: CAITGAGAQETQYF. The CDR3 DNA reads TGTGCCATAACGGGCGCGGGGGCACAAGAGACCCAGTACTTC.

This clone was counted only a few times. This specimen includes other DNA sequences encoding the same CDR3. V usage is TRBV27 and J usage is TRBJ1-5, with D tentatively TRBD1 (6 bases). Germline CDR1 and CDR2: MNHEY and SMNVEV (reference sequence). The V and J ends lost 0 bases and 2 bases respectively, with 11 bases between them. CDR3 length equals 16 residues. In DNA, the CDR3 is TGTGCCAGCAGTTTATCGCCGACAGGAGGCAATCAGCCCCAGCATTTT. It yields the protein CASSLSPTGGNQPQHF.

This rearrangement joins TRBV5-1 to TRBJ2-1, with a weak D call TRBD1 (6 bases). Trimming pared 0 bases from V and 7 bases from J, leaving 11 bases between. Germline loops: CDR1 SGHRS, CDR2 YFSETQ. The CDR3 runs 14 residues. CDR3 sequence: CASSLGGLLNEQFF. The CDR3 DNA follows: TGCGCCAGCAGCTTGGGGGGGCTGTTGAATGAGCAGTTCTTC.

This chain's CDR3 is CAIGLSGQGAQVTEAFF. The CDR3 DNA reads TGTGCCATCGGCCTTTCGGGACAGGGGGCGCAGGTCACTGAAGCTTTCTTT. The chain combines TRBV10-3 with TRBJ1-1; the match to TRBD1 covers 12 bases. Trimming at V came to 8 bases and at J to 4 bases, leaving 14 bases not matched to a gene. There are 17 residues in the CDR3. The germline CDR1 and CDR2 sequences are ENHRY and SYGVKD.

This clone showed up just once. The CDR3 coding sequence is TGTGCCAGCAGTTACAGGACAGGGGATCCTCGGGGCACAGATACGCAGTATTTT. Its translation is CASSYRTGDPRGTDTQYF. The V call is TRBV6-2 or TRBV6-3, the J call TRBJ2-3; 9 nucleotides line up with TRBD1. After removal of 2 bases from V and 1 base from J, the junction contained 10 bases not matched to a gene. Germline V gives CDR1 MNHEY, CDR2 SVGEGT. The CDR3 runs 18 residues.

DNA of the CDR3: TGTGCCAGCAGCCAGGACGCCAGCTCTGGAAACACCATATATTTT. The encoded protein is CASSQDASSGNTIYF. The chain joins TRBV27 to TRBJ1-3; D gene ambiguous. Germline-derived CDR1 and CDR2 are MNHEY and SMNVEV (reference sequence). The CDR3 is made up of 15 amino acids. Trimming pared 6 bases from V and 0 bases from J, leaving 12 bases between.

This chain links TRBV30 with TRBJ1-6; the D is unclear. This CDR3 spans 11 amino acids. Trimming shortened V by 5 bases and J by 7 bases, and 6 bases separated the two germline ends. In germline, CDR1 is GTSNPN, CDR2 SVGIG (reference sequence). In nucleotides, the CDR3 is TGTGCCTGGGAGGTGAATTCACCCCTCCACTTT. Its protein product is CAWEVNSPLHF.

The chain joins TRBV10-3 to TRBJ1-2, with D possibly matching TRBD1 (6 bases). From germline, CDR1 is ENHRY and CDR2 SYGVKD. The CDR3 runs to 16 residues. The V and J ends lost 0 bases and 2 bases respectively, with 13 bases between them. The CDR3 coding sequence is TGTGCCATCAGTGAGTCAAACCAGGGGAGGAACTATGGCTACACCTTC. Protein sequence: CAISESNQGRNYGYTF.

The rearrangement joins TRBV9 to TRBJ2-6, with D possibly being TRBD1 (5 bases). Germline assignment: CDR1 SGDLS and CDR2 YYNGEE. Trimming stripped 1 base from V and 0 bases from J, with 5 bases between. The length of the CDR3 is 15 residues. DNA for the CDR3: TGTGCCAGCAGCGTAAGGGGCTCTGGGGCCAACGTCCTGACTTTC. The encoded protein is CASSVRGSGANVLTF. The whole variable domain, filled in from reference TRBV9 and TRBJ2-6, reads DSGVTQTPKHLITATGQRVTLRCSPRSGDLSVYWYQQSLDQGLQFLIQYYNGEERAKGNILERFSAQQFPDLHSELNLSSLELGDSALYFCASSVRGSGANVLTFGAGSRLTVL.

The CDR3 loop is CASSLAQRAGNSPLHF. CDR3 bases: TGCGCCAGCAGCTTGGCACAGAGAGCTGGAAATTCACCCCTCCACTTT. J is TRBJ1-6 and V is TRBV5-1; D uncertain. The germline CDR1 and CDR2 sequences are SGHRS and YFSETQ. The CDR3 runs to 16 residues. V was pared by 0 bases and J by 7 bases, with 14 bases between. Using reference TRBV5-1 and TRBJ1-6 for the parts outside the CDR3, the full variable domain is KAGVTQTPRYLIKTRGQQVTLSCSPISGHRSVSWYQQTPGQGLQFLFEYFSETQRNKGNFPGRFSGRQFSNSRSEMNVSTLELGDSALYLCASSLAQRAGNSPLHFGNGTRLTVT.

The chain recombines TRBV13 with TRBJ2-2; 13 bases agree with TRBD2. V lost 5 bases and J lost 1; bases outside the gene matches: 7. This CDR3 is built from 18 residues. Germline lookup yields CDR1 PRHDT and CDR2 FYEKMQ (reference sequence). For the CDR3, the DNA is TGTGCCAGCAGCACCCTGGGACTAGCGGGGTTGAACACCGGGGAGCTGTTTTTT. It yields the protein CASSTLGLAGLNTGELFF.

CDR3 in DNA: TGCGCCAGCAGCGAACTGGCCAGGGGTGGTGAAGCTTTCTTT. Its protein product is CASSELARGGEAFF. The V and J genes are TRBV5-1 and TRBJ1-1; possible D gene TRBD1, 6 bases. The CDR3 consists of 14 residues. V dropped 4 bases and J dropped 7 bases, with 17 bases sitting between them. From germline, CDR1 is SGHRS and CDR2 YFSETQ.

V is TRBV24-1 and J is TRBJ2-1, with D possibly TRBD2 on 6 matching bases. CDR3 length equals 15 residues. V shed 4 bases and J shed 5 bases, with 14 bases lying between them. The germline CDR1 and CDR2 sequences are KGHDR and SFDVKD. The CDR3 protein is CATSDPSAPNNEQFF. The CDR3 bases are TGTGCCACCAGTGACCCTAGCGCACCGAACAATGAGCAGTTCTTC.

The chain recombines TRBV7-2 with TRBJ1-1; D remains ambiguous. CDR1 and CDR2 (germline): SGHTA, FQGNSA. The CDR3 sequence is 15 residues long. V lost 1 base to trimming and J lost 1 base, with 10 bases between them. The CDR3 sequence: CASSLDWSRNTEAFF. The CDR3, as DNA: TGTGCCAGCAGCTTAGATTGGTCCAGGAACACTGAAGCTTTCTTT.

This clone has only one observation. V usage is TRBV10-2 and J usage is TRBJ1-5, with 11 bases that match TRBD1. Per germline, CDR1 WSHSY and CDR2 SAAADI. This CDR3 comprises 18 residues. V shed 3 bases and J 1 base; nucleotides not matched to a gene: 8. The CDR3 protein is CASSDGQGAFWSNQPQHF. In nucleotides, the CDR3 is TGCGCCAGCAGTGATGGACAGGGGGCTTTTTGGAGCAATCAGCCCCAGCATTTT.

The CDR3 region has the DNA TGTGCCAGCTCACCGGAGGTGGACACTGAAGCTTTCTTT. Amino acids: CASSPEVDTEAFF. The chain combines TRBV18 with TRBJ1-1; D gene uncertain. CDR1 KGHSH and CDR2 LQKENI come from the germline V gene. This CDR3 is built from 13 residues. V was trimmed by 3 bases and J by 3 bases, leaving 8 bases between them.